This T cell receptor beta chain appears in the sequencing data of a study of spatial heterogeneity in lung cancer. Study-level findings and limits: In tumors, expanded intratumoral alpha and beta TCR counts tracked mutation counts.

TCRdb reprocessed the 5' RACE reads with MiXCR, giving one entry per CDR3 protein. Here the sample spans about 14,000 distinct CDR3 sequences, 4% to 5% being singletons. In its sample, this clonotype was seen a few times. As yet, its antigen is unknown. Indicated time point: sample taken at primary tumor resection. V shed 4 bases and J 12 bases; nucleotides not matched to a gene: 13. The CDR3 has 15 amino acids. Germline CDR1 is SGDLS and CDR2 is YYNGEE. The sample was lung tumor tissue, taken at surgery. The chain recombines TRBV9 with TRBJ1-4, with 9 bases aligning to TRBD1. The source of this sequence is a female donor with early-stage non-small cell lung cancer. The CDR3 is CASSRPGTGNRELFF. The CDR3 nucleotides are TGTGCCAGCAGCAGGCCCGGGACAGGGAATAGGGAACTGTTTTTT. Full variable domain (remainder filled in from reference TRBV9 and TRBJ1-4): DSGVTQTPKHLITATGQRVTLRCSPRSGDLSVYWYQQSLDQGLQFLIQYYNGEERAKGNILERFSAQQFPDLHSELNLSSLELGDSALYFCASSRPGTGNRELFFGSGTQLSVL.